These 23 T cell receptor beta chains originate from one sample sequenced in a study of shared clonotypes between healthy human individuals (dated by TCRdb to about 2020). The library was generated by the immunoSEQ multiplex PCR assay. TCRdb provides this immuneACCESS table in a form limited to in-frame rearrangements. Some clones are lacking; in checked studies, under half of them reflect an unresolved V gene, and why the rest are absent is not known. Within this sample are approximately 1,500,000 clones, with approximately 96% of them counted one time only. The top ten hold approximately 1.1% of the sample. The sequenced sample was naive CD4+ T cells sorted from blood. Explained via the paper, the cell subset or site label denotes: CD45RA+ positively selected. Receptors were obtained from a young man in good health.

This clone was observed once. The chain recombines TRBV6-1 with TRBJ1-2, with 9 bases that match TRBD1. The CDR3 loop spans 15 amino acids. The V segment lost 0 bases and the J segment 4 bases; nucleotides outside the gene matches: 3. The germline V gene has CDR1 MNHNS and CDR2 SASEGT. DNA for the CDR3: TGTGCCAGCAGTGAAGCACAGGGGGCTGTCTATGGCTACACCTTC. Translation gives CASSEAQGAVYGYTF.

The chain carries TRBV4-3 and TRBJ2-7, with D tentatively TRBD2 (6 bases). Germline CDR1 and CDR2: LGHNA and YSLEER. The CDR3 length is 15 residues. Trimming cost V 3 bases and J 5 bases, with 17 bases left between them. The CDR3 region is CASSHMGGFDDEQYF. CDR3 coding DNA: TGCGCCAGCAGCCACATGGGAGGCTTCGATGACGAGCAGTACTTC.

This sequence joins TRBV9 and TRBJ2-1, with 11 bases that match TRBD2. CDR3 length equals 20 residues. J was trimmed by 0 bases and V by 0 bases; bases with no gene match: 11. In germline, CDR1 is SGDLS, CDR2 YYNGEE. DNA of the CDR3: TGTGCCAGCAGCGTAGGTGGGACTAGCGGCACCATGAGCTCCTACAATGAGCAGTTCTTC. Its protein product is CASSVGGTSGTMSSYNEQFF.

The rearrangement uses TRBV15 and TRBJ2-7, with D hard to call. Per the germline V gene, CDR1 is LNHNV and CDR2 is YYDKDF (reference sequence). The CDR3 is 13 residues long. Trimming stripped 1 base from V and 8 bases from J, with 12 bases between. The DNA for the CDR3 is TGTGCCACCAGCAGAGCTCGGGCTAGTAAGCAGTACTTC. It encodes CATSRARASKQYF. The complete variable domain, with remaining parts taken from reference TRBV15 and TRBJ2-7, reads DAMVIQNPRYQVTQFGKPVTLSCSQTLNHNVMYWYQQKSSQAPKLLFHYYDKDFNNEADTPDNFQSRRPNTSFCFLDIRSPGLGDTAMYLCATSRARASKQYFGPGTRLTVT.

This CDR3 is CASSRGNFVGYEQYF. DNA for the CDR3: TGTGCCAGCAGTAGAGGGAATTTTGTAGGCTACGAGCAGTACTTC. The chain employs TRBV25-1 and TRBJ2-7, with D maybe TRBD2 (5 bases). CDR1 is MGHDK and CDR2 is SYGVNS in the germline V gene. V was pared by 5 bases and J by 3 bases, with 17 bases between. The CDR3 totals 15 residues.

The V call is TRBV30, the J call TRBJ2-3; D remains unclear. This CDR3 is 13 amino acids long. Germline V lookup: CDR1 GTSNPN, CDR2 SVGIG (reference sequence). Trimming removed 2 bases at V and 1 base at J, with 7 bases between. DNA for the CDR3: TGTGCCTGGAGTAAACGGGGCACAGATACGCAGTATTTT. It is translated as CAWSKRGTDTQYF.

The J gene is TRBJ1-1, the V gene TRBV28, with no clear D. The CDR3 covers 14 residues. With 3 bases removed from V and 0 bases from J, the gap between germline ends came to 8 bases. The germline CDR1 and CDR2 sequences are MDHEN and SYDVKM. CDR3 sequence: CASSFGQVNTEAFF. DNA for the CDR3: TGTGCCAGCAGTTTTGGTCAGGTGAACACTGAAGCTTTCTTT.

V usage is TRBV7-3 and J usage is TRBJ2-2; D ambiguous. The CDR3 totals 14 residues. V gave up 6 bases and J gave up 8 bases, with 16 bases separating them. Germline assignment: CDR1 SGHTA and CDR2 FQGTGA. The CDR3 DNA reads as TGTGCCAGCAGTCTCCAGCCCTCAAGAGGGGAGCTGTTTTTT. Amino acid sequence: CASSLQPSRGELFF. Complete variable domain (other parts from reference TRBV7-3 and TRBJ2-2): GAGVSQTPSNKVTEKGKYVELRCDPISGHTALYWYRQSLGQGPEFLIYFQGTGAADDSGLPNDRFFAVRPEGSVSTLKIQRTERGDSAVYLCASSLQPSRGELFFGEGSRLTVL.

Regarding this clone: The sample carries other DNA sequences with the same CDR3. The chain joins TRBV7-9 to TRBJ2-7; 7 bases are a match to TRBD1. The CDR3 contains 14 residues. The V gene's germline CDR1 is SEHNR and CDR2 FQNEAQ (reference sequence). Trimming took 5 bases from V and 0 from J; bases not matched to a gene: 4. The CDR3 DNA is TGTGCCAGCAGCCCAGGGGACAGCTCCTACGAGCAGTACTTC. It specifies CASSPGDSSYEQYF.

The chain links TRBV7-8 to TRBJ2-7, with D uncertain. Germline V gives CDR1 SGHVS, CDR2 FQNEAQ. The CDR3 has 13 amino acids. The ends were cut back, 7 bases at V and 1 base at J, with 11 bases in the middle. The CDR3 is CASTTTPSYEQYF. As DNA, the CDR3 is TGTGCCAGCACGACGACACCTTCCTACGAGCAGTACTTC.

The V call is TRBV9, the J call TRBJ2-7, with 9 positions matching TRBD2. The CDR3 runs 15 residues. V trimming: 0 bases; J trimming: 3 bases; junction bases outside the gene matches: 4. Per the germline V gene, CDR1 is SGDLS and CDR2 is YYNGEE. This chain's CDR3 is CASSVEAGGDYEQYF. The CDR3 DNA sequence: TGTGCCAGCAGCGTAGAAGCGGGGGGCGACTACGAGCAGTACTTC. The complete variable domain, with remaining parts taken from reference TRBV9 and TRBJ2-7, reads DSGVTQTPKHLITATGQRVTLRCSPRSGDLSVYWYQQSLDQGLQFLIQYYNGEERAKGNILERFSAQQFPDLHSELNLSSLELGDSALYFCASSVEAGGDYEQYFGPGTRLTVT.

This chain links TRBV6-5 with TRBJ2-2; D unresolved. CDR1 is MNHEY and CDR2 is SVGAGI in the germline V gene. V lost 1 base to trimming and J lost 3 bases, with 6 bases between them. The CDR3 sequence is 14 residues long. CDR3 nucleotides: TGTGCCAGCAGTTACTTGCGGTACACCGGGGAGCTGTTTTTT. Translating gives CASSYLRYTGELFF.

This chain joins TRBV28 and TRBJ2-2; D might be TRBD2 (6 bases). Germline V gives CDR1 MDHEN, CDR2 SYDVKM. Trimming removed 3 bases from V and 5 bases from J, with 10 bases in between. The CDR3 consists of 14 residues. This CDR3 reads CASSLSGVTGELFF. In nucleotides, the CDR3 is TGTGCCAGCAGTTTGTCGGGAGTAACCGGGGAGCTGTTTTTT. Filled out from reference TRBV28 and TRBJ2-2, the complete variable domain reads DVKVTQSSRYLVKRTGEKVFLECVQDMDHENMFWYRQDPGLGLRLIYFSYDVKMKEKGDIPEGYSVSREKKERFSLILESASTNQTSMYLCASSLSGVTGELFFGEGSRLTVL.

The V call is TRBV7-8, the J call TRBJ2-2; 8 positions match TRBD2. Germline V gives CDR1 SGHVS, CDR2 FQNEAQ. CDR3 length: 15 amino acids. After removal of 4 bases from V and 3 bases from J, the junction contained 4 bases not matched to a gene. The CDR3 is CASSSAGVHTGELFF. The CDR3 region has the DNA TGTGCCAGCAGCTCAGCGGGAGTTCACACCGGGGAGCTGTTTTTT.

The gene calls are TRBV4-3 and TRBJ1-2; D not resolved. The CDR3 runs 14 residues. V was clipped by 1 base and J by 0 bases, with 6 bases between them. The germline CDR1 and CDR2 sequences are LGHNA and YSLEER. CDR3 nucleotides: TGCGCCAGCAGCCAAGGGACTGCTAACTATGGCTACACCTTC. Protein product: CASSQGTANYGYTF.

V usage is TRBV6-6 and J usage is TRBJ2-1, with 9 bases fitting TRBD1. The CDR3 consists of 16 residues. The germline gives CDR1 MNHNY, CDR2 SVGAGI (reference sequence). V gave up 6 bases and J gave up 2 bases; unmatched junction bases: 8. Written as DNA, the CDR3 is TGTGCCAGCAGCCCCGGGGGACAGGGCACCTACAATGAGCAGTTCTTC. Its translation: CASSPGGQGTYNEQFF.

V is TRBV28 and J is TRBJ2-2; 8 bases align to TRBD1. The CDR3 sequence is 16 residues long. The V segment lost 5 bases and the J segment 6 bases; nucleotides outside the gene matches: 11. Per the germline V gene, CDR1 is MDHEN and CDR2 is SYDVKM. The CDR3 sequence is CASSTDRGPWAGELFF. Written as DNA, the CDR3 is TGTGCCAGCAGTACAGACAGGGGCCCATGGGCCGGGGAGCTGTTTTTT.

The V gene is TRBV19, the J gene TRBJ1-1; D gene ambiguous. V was clipped by 3 bases and J by 4 bases, with 15 bases between them. The CDR3 spans 15 residues. Germline V gene data show CDR1 as LNHDA and CDR2 as SQIVND (reference sequence). The CDR3 DNA reads TGTGCCAGTAGTATTGTAAACAGAGGCGGCACTGAAGCTTTCTTT. Its protein is CASSIVNRGGTEAFF. Full variable domain (rest looked up from reference TRBV19 and TRBJ1-1): DGGITQSPKYLFRKEGQNVTLSCEQNLNHDAMYWYRQDPGQGLRLIYYSQIVNDFQKGDIAEGYSVSREKKESFPLTVTSAQKNPTAFYLCASSIVNRGGTEAFFGQGTRLTVV.

J is TRBJ2-5 and V is TRBV6-1; no clear D. This CDR3 has 14 amino acids. CDR1 and CDR2 from the germline V gene are MNHNS and SASEGT. V was trimmed by 8 bases and J by 2 bases, leaving 15 bases between them. The CDR3 bases are TGTGCCAGCCTAGGCCAACCTCCTCAAGAGACCCAGTACTTC. Protein sequence: CASLGQPPQETQYF.

As to this clone: Other DNA sequences from this sample encode an identical CDR3 as well. The chain carries TRBV5-1 and TRBJ1-4; perhaps TRBD1 as D (5 bases). Germline V gene lookup returns CDR1 SGHRS and CDR2 YFSETQ. The ends were cut back, 0 bases at V and 6 bases at J, with 9 bases in the middle. The CDR3 consists of 14 residues. CDR3 in amino acids: CASSLVGGDEKLFF. CDR3 bases: TGCGCCAGCAGCTTGGTCGGGGGTGATGAAAAACTGTTTTTT.

A single count supports this clone. The chain links TRBV7-9 to TRBJ2-7; no definite D call. Trimming removed 5 bases from V and 2 bases from J, with 7 bases in between. The CDR3 contains 12 residues. The germline V gene encodes CDR1 SEHNR and CDR2 FQNEAQ (reference sequence). CDR3 DNA sequence: TGTGCCAGCAGCCCCCTGACCTACGAGCAGTACTTC. Its translation: CASSPLTYEQYF.

The rearrangement links TRBV7-9 to TRBJ2-7; 12 bases map to TRBD2. After removal of 6 bases from V and 7 bases from J, the junction contained 10 bases not matched to a gene. The germline V gene has CDR1 SEHNR and CDR2 FQNEAQ (reference sequence). The CDR3 consists of 15 residues. CDR3 sequence reads: CASSRASSGRGEQYF. CDR3 sequence (DNA): TGTGCCAGCAGTCGCGCCTCTAGCGGGAGGGGAGAGCAGTACTTC. The full variable domain, with the rest looked up from reference TRBV7-9 and TRBJ2-7, is DTGVSQNPRHKITKRGQNVTFRCDPISEHNRLYWYRQTLGQGPEFLTYFQNEAQLEKSRLLSDRFSAERPKGSFSTLEIQRTEQGDSAMYLCASSRASSGRGEQYFGPGTRLTVT.

The rearrangement links TRBV2 to TRBJ1-5; D unclear. This CDR3 contains 14 residues. The V end lost 7 bases, the J end lost 0 bases, and 10 bases lay between the germline ends. CDR1 is SNHLY, CDR2 FYNNEI, per germline. The CDR3 reads CASKTGYSNQPQHF. The CDR3 coding sequence is TGTGCCAGCAAGACCGGATATAGCAATCAGCCCCAGCATTTT.